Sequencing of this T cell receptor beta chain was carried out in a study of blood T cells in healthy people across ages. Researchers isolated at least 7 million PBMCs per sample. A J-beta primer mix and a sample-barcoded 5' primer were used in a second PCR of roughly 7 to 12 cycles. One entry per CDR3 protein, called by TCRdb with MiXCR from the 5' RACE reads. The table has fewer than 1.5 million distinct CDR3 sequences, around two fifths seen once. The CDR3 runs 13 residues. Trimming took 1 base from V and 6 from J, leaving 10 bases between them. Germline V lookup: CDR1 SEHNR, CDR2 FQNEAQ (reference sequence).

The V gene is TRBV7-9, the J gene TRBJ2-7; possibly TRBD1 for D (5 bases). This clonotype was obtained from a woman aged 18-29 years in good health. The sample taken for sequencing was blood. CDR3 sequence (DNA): TGTGCCAGCAGCTTAGGACAGCCTTCCGAGCAGTACTTC. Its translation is CASSLGQPSEQYF.